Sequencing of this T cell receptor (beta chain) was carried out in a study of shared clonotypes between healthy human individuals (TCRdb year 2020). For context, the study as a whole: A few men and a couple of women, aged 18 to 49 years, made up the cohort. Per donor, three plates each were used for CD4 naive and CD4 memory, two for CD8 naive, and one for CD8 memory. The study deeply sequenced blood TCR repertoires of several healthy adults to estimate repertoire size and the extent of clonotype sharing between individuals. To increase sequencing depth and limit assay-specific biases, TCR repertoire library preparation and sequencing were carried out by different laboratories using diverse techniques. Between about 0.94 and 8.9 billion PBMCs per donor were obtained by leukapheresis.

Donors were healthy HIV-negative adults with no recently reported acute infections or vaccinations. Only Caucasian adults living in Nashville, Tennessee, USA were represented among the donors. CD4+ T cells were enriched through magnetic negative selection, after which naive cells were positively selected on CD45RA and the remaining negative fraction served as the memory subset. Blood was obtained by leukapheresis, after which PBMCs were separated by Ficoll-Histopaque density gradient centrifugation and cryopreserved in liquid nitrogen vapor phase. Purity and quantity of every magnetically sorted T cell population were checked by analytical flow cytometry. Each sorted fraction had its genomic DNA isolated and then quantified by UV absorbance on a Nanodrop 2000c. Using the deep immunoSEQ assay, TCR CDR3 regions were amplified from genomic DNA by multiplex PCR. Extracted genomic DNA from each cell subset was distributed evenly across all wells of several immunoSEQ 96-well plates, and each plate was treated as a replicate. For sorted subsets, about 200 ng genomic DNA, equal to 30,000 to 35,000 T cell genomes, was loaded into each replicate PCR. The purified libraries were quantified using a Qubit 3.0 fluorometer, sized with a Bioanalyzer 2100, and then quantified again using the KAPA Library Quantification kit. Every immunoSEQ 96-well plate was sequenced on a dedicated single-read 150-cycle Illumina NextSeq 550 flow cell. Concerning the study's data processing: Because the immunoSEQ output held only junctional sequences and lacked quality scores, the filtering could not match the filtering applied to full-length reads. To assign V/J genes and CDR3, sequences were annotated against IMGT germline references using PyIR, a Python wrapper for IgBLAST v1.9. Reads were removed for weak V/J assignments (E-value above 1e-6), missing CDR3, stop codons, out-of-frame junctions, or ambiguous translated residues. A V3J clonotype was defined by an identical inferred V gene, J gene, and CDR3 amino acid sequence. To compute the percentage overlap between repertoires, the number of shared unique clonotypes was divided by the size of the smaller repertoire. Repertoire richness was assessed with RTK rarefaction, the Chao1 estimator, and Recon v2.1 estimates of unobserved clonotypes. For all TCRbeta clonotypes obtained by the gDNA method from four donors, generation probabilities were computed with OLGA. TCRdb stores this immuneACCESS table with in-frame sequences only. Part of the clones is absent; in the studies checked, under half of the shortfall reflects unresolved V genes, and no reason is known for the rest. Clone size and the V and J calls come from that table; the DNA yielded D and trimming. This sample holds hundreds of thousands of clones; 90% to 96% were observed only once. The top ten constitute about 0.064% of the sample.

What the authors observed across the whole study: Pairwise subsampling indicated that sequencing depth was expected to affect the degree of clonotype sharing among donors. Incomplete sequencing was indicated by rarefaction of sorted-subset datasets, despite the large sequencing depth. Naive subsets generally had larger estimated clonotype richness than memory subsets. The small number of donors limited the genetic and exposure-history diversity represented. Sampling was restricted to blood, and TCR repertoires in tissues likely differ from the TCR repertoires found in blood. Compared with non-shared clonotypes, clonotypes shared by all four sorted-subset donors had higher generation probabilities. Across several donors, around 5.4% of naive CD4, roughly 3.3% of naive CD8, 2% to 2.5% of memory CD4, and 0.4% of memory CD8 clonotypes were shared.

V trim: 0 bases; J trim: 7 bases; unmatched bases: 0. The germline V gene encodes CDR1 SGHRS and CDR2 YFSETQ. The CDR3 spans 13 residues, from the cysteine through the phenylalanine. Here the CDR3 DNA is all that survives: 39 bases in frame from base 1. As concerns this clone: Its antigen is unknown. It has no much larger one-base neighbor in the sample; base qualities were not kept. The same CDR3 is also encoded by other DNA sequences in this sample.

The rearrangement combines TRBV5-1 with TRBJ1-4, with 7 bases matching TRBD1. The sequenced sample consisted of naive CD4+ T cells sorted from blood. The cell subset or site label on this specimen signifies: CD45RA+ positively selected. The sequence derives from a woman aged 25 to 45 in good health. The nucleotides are TGCGCCAGCAGCTTGGGACAGGGTGAAAAACTGTTTTTT. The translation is CASSLGQGEKLFF.